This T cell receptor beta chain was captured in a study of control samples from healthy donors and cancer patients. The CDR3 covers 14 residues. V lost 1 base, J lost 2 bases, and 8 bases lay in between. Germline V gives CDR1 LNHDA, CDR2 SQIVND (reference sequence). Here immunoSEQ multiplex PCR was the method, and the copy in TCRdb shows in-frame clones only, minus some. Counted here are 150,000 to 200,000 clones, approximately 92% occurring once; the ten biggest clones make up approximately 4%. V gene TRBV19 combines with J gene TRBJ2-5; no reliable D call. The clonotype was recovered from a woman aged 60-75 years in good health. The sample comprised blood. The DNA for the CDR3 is TGTGCCAGTAGTATAGGTCAGCTACAAGAGACCCAGTACTTC. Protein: CASSIGQLQETQYF.